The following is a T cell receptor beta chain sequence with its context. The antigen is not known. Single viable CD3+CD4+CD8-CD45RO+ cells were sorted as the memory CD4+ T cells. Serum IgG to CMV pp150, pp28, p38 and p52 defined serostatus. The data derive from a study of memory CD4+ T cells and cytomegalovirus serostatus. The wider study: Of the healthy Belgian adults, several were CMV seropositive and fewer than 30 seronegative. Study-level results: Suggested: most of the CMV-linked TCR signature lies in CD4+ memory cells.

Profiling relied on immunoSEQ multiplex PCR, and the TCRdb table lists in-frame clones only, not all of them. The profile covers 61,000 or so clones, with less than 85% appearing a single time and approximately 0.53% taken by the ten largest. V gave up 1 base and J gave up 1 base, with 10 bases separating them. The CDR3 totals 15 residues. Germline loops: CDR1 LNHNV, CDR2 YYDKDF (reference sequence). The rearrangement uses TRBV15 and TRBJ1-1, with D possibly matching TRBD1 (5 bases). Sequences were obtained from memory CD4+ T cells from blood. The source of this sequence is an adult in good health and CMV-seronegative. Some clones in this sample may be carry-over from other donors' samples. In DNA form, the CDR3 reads TGTGCCACCAGCAGAGTAGCCAGGGCGAACACTGAAGCTTTCTTT. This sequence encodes CATSRVARANTEAFF.